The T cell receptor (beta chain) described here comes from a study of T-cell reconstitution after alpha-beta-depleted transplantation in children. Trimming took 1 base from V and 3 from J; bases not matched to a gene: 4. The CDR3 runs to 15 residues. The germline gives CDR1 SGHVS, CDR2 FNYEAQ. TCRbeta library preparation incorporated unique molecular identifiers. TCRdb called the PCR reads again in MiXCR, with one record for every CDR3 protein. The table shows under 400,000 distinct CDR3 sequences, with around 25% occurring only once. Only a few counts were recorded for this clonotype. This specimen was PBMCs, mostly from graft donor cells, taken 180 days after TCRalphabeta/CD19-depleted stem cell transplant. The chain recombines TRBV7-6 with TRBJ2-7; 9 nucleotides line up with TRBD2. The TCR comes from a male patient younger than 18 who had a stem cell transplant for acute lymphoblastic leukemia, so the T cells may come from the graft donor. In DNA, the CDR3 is TGTGCCAGCAGCTTAGAGGTAGCGGGAGTCTACGAGCAGTACTTC. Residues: CASSLEVAGVYEQYF. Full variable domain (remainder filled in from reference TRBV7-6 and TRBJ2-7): GAGVSQSPRYKVTKRGQDVALRCDPISGHVSLYWYRQALGQGPEFLTYFNYEAQQDKSGLPNDRFSAERPEGSISTLTIQRTEQRDSAMYRCASSLEVAGVYEQYFGPGTRLTVT.